The rows below give T cell receptor beta chains drawn from one sample of a study of PD-1 blockade in classical Hodgkin lymphoma. Only in-frame clones appear in the TCRdb table, and some are missing; sequencing was by immunoSEQ multiplex PCR. The sample shows tens of thousands of clones, 71% of them seen only once. The sample here was peripheral blood mononuclear cells (PBMCs), taken at baseline. These receptors all come from a human donor with classical Hodgkin lymphoma. CDR3s include the opening cysteine and the closing phenylalanine or tryptophan.

CDR3aa | v_gene
CASSLLSSDLYNSPLHF | TRBV28
CASSPPSGLAGDTHTDTQYF | TRBV7-3
CASSPHRGSNQPQHF | TRBV5-6
CASSLPTRTGALPEKLFF | TRBV27
CASSLGVVGLSYEQYF | TRBV11-2
CASSIGGTSGNTIYF | TRBV19
CASSPTLAVYEQYF | TRBV7-9
CTSRWLDSPYNSPLHF | TRBV10-1
CASRIEGQGRGYTF | TRBV5-4
CASSLEGGISYEQYF | TRBV28
CASSDPQGANYGYTF | TRBV10-2
CASSVGGGNQPQHF | TRBV9
CASSLEDRLASGGAQGQYF | TRBV7-9
CASSSWGEGRTEAFF | TRBV7-2
CASSFGREWGQPQHF | TRBV28
CASSSSGQGPPYTQYF | TRBV7-2
CASSPSPFYEQYF | TRBV4-3
CASSVALLAGGTDTQYF | TRBV9
CASSQTLSSGSYEQYF | TRBV4-3
CASSPFTGLNEKLFF | TRBV7-8
CASSKGTGEYF | TRBV21-1
CASSFGRVSTGELFF | TRBV5-8
CAISGNRGSNYGYTF | TRBV10-3
CASREVRLAVGNEQYF | TRBV5-1
CASSLQGLSYNEQFF | TRBV7-9
CASSRASGRASETQYF | TRBV7-2
CASSLEQGAGEKLFF | TRBV7-9
CASSLAAWGLNTEAFF | TRBV5-1
CASSGYNEQFF | TRBV11-2
CASSLGRGSNQPQHF | TRBV7-2
CASSPPGTLNYGYTF | TRBV6-5
CAISELGGTEAFF | TRBV10-3
CASSLQGTNEKLFF | TRBV25-1
CASSWTSGQNIQYF | TRBV6-5
CASSVSGSNTEAFF | TRBV9
CASSPRTGASSYEQYF | TRBV9
CASSESNFYGYTF | TRBV25-1
CASSVDWGSGNTIYF | TRBV9
CASSSLPSDTQYF | TRBV28
CASSVGGTDTQYF | TRBV9
CASSSLRHEQYF | TRBV7-6
CASSFPGQGSTDTQYF | TRBV7-3
CASSLPEGYEQYF | TRBV7-3
CASRLDVGVETQYF | TRBV12-2
CASTSGTTNTGELFF | TRBV5-1
CASSKTPGRNTEAFF | TRBV5-1
CASSLAQLRGTYGYTF | TRBV5-6
CASSYPDSASYEQYF | TRBV7-9
CSVETGGLAFPQYF | TRBV29-1
CASSAQSYEQYF | TRBV7-6
CASSDLNRQGANGDTQYF | TRBV25-1
CASSGNRGVYGYTF | TRBV6-1
CASSFYRSYEQYF | TRBV7-2